A selection of T cell receptor beta chains follows, all from one sample in a study of OX40 agonist ivuxolimab in advanced cancers. The table came from immunoSEQ multiplex PCR; TCRdb's copy has only in-frame clones and leaves some out. The profile shows under 55,000 clones, about nine tenths of them singletons. The specimen was CD4+ or CD8+ T cells sorted from blood, collected in a trial of the OX40 agonist ivuxolimab. All receptors derive from an adult with an advanced solid tumor such as melanoma, head and neck, liver or kidney cancer. Both conserved end residues are part of each CDR3. The order of the fields is CDR3 DNA, CDR3 protein, CDR3 length, J gene, V gene, clone size, D gene. A D gene is named only where the DNA matches it firmly. A row's size may be missing; if present it is once, few, many or a size class.

TGTGCCAGCACTCCATATAGCAATCAGCCCCAGCATTTT CASTPYSNQPQHF 13 TRBJ1-5 TRBV2 . .
TGTGCCAGCAGCCTAGGACAGGGGTATGGCTACACCTTC CASSLGQGYGYTF 13 TRBJ1-2 TRBV28 . TRBD1
TGCAGCGTGAGGGGCTGGAGTTCGGAGACCCAGTACTTC CSVRGWSSETQYF 13 TRBJ2-5 TRBV29-1 . .
TGTGCCAGCAGCCTCCGGGGGACCTCTGGAAACACCATATATTTT CASSLRGTSGNTIYF 15 TRBJ1-3 TRBV13 . .
TGTGCCAGCAGTCCAGATCGCCGGTTTGCGGGCTACACCTTC CASSPDRRFAGYTF 14 TRBJ1-2 TRBV25-1 . .
TGTGCCTGGAGTGGGCCAGGACAACTCCAAGAGACCCAGTACTTC CAWSGPGQLQETQYF 15 TRBJ2-5 TRBV30 . .
TGTGCCTGGAGTATAACCTGGGGGGCGGGGGAGACCCAGTACTTC CAWSITWGAGETQYF 15 TRBJ2-5 TRBV30 . .
TGTGCCAGCAGCTTAGGAGGGGCCCTAACCTACGAGCAGTACTTC CASSLGGALTYEQYF 15 TRBJ2-7 TRBV7-6 . .
TGCGCCAGCAGTGATAGAGGTGCCGGGGAGCTGTTTTTT CASSDRGAGELFF 13 TRBJ2-2 TRBV10-1 . .
TGTGCCTGCGACCCCGGGACAGCGAATGGCTACACCTTC CACDPGTANGYTF 13 TRBJ1-2 TRBV30 . TRBD1
TGTGCCAGCAGCTTTTCCGGGACAGGGGAGTCATATGGCTACACCTTC CASSFSGTGESYGYTF 16 TRBJ1-2 TRBV5-4 . TRBD1
TGTGCCAGCAGCCAATCAGGGGGCCGGGGCACTGAAGCTTTCTTT CASSQSGGRGTEAFF 15 TRBJ1-1 TRBV7-9 . TRBD1
TGTGCCAGCAGCTTCTTAAATCAAGAGACCCAGTACTTC CASSFLNQETQYF 13 TRBJ2-5 TRBV11-1 . .
TGTGCCAGCAGTCCGGACAGGGGTACGAGGGGCTACACCTTC CASSPDRGTRGYTF 14 TRBJ1-2 TRBV6-6 once TRBD1
TGTGCCAGCAGCTTGGATTCGGGACAGCCCTGGAAGTATTTT CASSLDSGQPWKYF 14 TRBJ2-3 TRBV5-4 . TRBD1
TGTGCCAGCAGCCGGGACTCCTACGAGCAGTACTTC CASSRDSYEQYF 12 TRBJ2-7 TRBV5-4 . .
TGCGCCAGCAGAGTAGTGAGCGCTAACACCGGGGAGCTGTTTTTT CASRVVSANTGELFF 15 TRBJ2-2 TRBV5-1 . .
TGTGCCAGCTCACACTTACCGGGACTAGCGGTACGCACAGATACGCAGTATTTT CASSHLPGLAVRTDTQYF 18 TRBJ2-3 TRBV18 once TRBD2
TGTGCCAGCAGTTCCCGACAGGGTGAATCACCCCTCCACTTT CASSSRQGESPLHF 14 TRBJ1-6 TRBV5-6 once TRBD1
TGTGCCAGCAGTTCGACGTCCGGGCAGCCCCAGCATTTT CASSSTSGQPQHF 13 TRBJ1-5 TRBV6-6 . .
TGTGCCAGTAGTATAGTGCGAGCGTTCTATGGCTACACCTTC CASSIVRAFYGYTF 14 TRBJ1-2 TRBV19 . .
TGTGCCAGTAGTCCGGGATGGGTAGGTGGAAACACCATATATTTT CASSPGWVGGNTIYF 15 TRBJ1-3 TRBV19 . .
TGTGCCTGGAGATTCTCCGAAATTAACTATGGCTACACCTTC CAWRFSEINYGYTF 14 TRBJ1-2 TRBV30 . .